This T cell receptor beta chain was captured by sequencing in a study of blood T cell repertoires in COVID-19. TCRdb's copy holds only in-frame clones and misses some; the assay was immunoSEQ multiplex PCR. The table shows roughly 240,000 clones, with 80% to 90% occurring only once. CDR1 and CDR2 (germline): SQVTM, ANQGSEA. The V gene end was trimmed by 5 bases and the J gene end by 2 bases; junction bases not matched to a gene: 8. The CDR3 spans 14 residues. This clonotype originated in a woman aged 35 to 49 who had been exposed to COVID-19. The sequenced sample was PBMCs or T cells enriched from blood (not recorded which). The chain has TRBV29-1 and TRBJ1-2; 7 bases line up with TRBD1. The chain's CDR3 is CSVLGDSFNYGYTF. The CDR3 bases are TGCAGCGTTTTGGGGGACAGCTTCAACTATGGCTACACCTTC. The complete variable domain, with remaining parts taken from reference TRBV29-1 and TRBJ1-2, reads SAVISQKPSRDICQRGTSLTIQCQVDSQVTMMFWYRQQPGQSLTLIATANQGSEATYESGFVIDKFPISRPNLTFSTLTVSNMSPEDSSIYLCSVLGDSFNYGYTFGSGTRLTVV.